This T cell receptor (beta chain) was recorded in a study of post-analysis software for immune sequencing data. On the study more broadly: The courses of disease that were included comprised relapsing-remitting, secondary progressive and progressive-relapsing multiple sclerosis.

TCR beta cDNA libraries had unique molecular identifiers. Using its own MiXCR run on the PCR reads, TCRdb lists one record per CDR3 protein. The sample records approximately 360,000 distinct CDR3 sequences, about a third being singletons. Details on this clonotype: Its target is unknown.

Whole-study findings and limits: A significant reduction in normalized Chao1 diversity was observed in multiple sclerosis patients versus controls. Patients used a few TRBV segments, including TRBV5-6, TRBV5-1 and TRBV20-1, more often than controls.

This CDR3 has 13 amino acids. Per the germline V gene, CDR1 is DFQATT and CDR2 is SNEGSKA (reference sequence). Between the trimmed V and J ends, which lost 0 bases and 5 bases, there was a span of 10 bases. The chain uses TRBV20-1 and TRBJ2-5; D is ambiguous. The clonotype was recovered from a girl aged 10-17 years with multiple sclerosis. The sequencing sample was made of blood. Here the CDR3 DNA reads TGCAGTGCTAGAGATACGCTTTTGGAGACCCAGTACTTC. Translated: CSARDTLLETQYF.